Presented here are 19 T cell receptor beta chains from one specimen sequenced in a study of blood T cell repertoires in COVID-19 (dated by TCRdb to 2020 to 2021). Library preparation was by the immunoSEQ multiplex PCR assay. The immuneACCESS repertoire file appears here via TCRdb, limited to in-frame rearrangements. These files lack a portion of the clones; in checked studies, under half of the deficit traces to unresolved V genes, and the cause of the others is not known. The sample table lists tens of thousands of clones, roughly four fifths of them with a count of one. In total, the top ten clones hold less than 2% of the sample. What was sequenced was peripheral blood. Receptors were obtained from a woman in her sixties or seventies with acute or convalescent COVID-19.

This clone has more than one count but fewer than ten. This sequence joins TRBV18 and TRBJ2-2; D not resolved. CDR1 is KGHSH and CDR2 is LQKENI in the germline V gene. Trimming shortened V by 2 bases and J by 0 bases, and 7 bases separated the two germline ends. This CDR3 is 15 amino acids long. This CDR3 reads CASSPGPPNTGELFF. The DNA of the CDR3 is TGTGCCAGCTCACCAGGGCCTCCGAACACCGGGGAGCTGTTTTTT.

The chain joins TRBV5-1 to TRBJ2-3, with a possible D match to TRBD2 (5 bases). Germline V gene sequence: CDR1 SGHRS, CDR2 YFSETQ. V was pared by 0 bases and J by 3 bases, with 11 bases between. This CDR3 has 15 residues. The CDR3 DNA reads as TGCGCCAGCAGCTTGGCCCTTAGCGAGACAGATACGCAGTATTTT. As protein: CASSLALSETDTQYF.

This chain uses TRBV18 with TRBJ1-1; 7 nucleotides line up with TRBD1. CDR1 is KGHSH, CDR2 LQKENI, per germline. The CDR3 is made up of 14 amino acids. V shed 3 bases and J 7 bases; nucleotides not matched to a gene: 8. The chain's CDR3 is CASSPNDRAGEAFF. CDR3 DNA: TGTGCCAGCTCACCGAATGACAGGGCCGGTGAAGCTTTCTTT.

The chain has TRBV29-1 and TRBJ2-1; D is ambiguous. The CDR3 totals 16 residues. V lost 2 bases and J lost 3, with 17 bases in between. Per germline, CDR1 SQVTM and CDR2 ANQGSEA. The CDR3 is CSVELPENVDYNEQFF. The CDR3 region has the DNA TGCAGCGTTGAATTGCCCGAGAACGTTGACTACAATGAGCAGTTCTTC.

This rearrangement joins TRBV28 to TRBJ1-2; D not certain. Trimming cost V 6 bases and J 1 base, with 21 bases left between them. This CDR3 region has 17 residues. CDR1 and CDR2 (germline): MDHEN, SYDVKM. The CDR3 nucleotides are TGTGCCAGCAGCCCGGCGGGGAACCAAGCCCTTAACTATGGCTACACCTTC. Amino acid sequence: CASSPAGNQALNYGYTF.

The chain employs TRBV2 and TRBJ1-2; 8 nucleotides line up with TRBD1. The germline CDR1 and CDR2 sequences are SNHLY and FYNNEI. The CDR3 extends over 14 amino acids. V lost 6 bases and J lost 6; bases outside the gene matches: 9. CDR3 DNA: TGTGCCAGCAGGCTGACTGACAGGGGTCATGGCTACACCTTC. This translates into CASRLTDRGHGYTF.

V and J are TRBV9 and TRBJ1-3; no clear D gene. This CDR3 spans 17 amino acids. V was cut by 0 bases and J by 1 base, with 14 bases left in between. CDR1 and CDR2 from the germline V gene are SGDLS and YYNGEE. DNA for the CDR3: TGTGCCAGCAGCGTAGGTTTTGGAGGGCGATCTGGAAACACCATATATTTT. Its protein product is CASSVGFGGRSGNTIYF.

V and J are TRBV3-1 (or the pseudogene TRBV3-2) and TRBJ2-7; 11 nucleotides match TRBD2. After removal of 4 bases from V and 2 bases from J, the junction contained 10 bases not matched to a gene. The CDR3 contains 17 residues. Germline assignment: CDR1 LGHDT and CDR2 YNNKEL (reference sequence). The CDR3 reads CASSRYPGTSGAYEQYF. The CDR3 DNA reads TGTGCCAGCAGCCGCTACCCTGGGACTAGCGGAGCCTACGAGCAGTACTTC.

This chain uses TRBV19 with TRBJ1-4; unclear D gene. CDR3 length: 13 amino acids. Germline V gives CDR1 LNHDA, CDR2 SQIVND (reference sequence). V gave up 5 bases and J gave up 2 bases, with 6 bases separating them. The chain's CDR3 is CASSSSTNEKLFF. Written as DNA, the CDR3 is TGTGCCAGTAGTTCCTCTACTAATGAAAAACTGTTTTTT. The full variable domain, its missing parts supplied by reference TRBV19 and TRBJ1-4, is DGGITQSPKYLFRKEGQNVTLSCEQNLNHDAMYWYRQDPGQGLRLIYYSQIVNDFQKGDIAEGYSVSREKKESFPLTVTSAQKNPTAFYLCASSSSTNEKLFFGSGTQLSVL.

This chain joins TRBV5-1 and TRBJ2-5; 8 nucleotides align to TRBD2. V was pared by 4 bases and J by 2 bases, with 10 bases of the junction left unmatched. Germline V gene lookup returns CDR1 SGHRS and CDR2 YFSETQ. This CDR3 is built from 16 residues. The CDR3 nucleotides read TGCGCCAGCAGCAGACGATCTAGCGGGCTTCAAGAGACCCAGTACTTC. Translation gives CASSRRSSGLQETQYF.

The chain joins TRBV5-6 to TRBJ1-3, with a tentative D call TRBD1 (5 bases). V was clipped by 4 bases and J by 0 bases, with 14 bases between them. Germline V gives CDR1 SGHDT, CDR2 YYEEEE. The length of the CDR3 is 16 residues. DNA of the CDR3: TGTGCCAGCAGCCTGTTAAGACAGTACTCTGGAAACACCATATATTTT. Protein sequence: CASSLLRQYSGNTIYF.

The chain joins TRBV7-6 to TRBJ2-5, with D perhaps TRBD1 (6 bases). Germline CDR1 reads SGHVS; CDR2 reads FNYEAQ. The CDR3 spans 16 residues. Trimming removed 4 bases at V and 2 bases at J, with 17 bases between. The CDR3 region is CASSSPLNGQQETQYF. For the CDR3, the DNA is TGTGCCAGCAGCTCACCCCTCAATGGACAGCAAGAGACCCAGTACTTC.

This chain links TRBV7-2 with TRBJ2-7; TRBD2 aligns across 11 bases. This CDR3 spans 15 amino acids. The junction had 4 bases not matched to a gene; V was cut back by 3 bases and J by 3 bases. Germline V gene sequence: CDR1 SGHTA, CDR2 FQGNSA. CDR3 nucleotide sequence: TGTGCCAGCAGCTTGCGACTAGCGGGAAACTACGAGCAGTACTTC. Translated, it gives CASSLRLAGNYEQYF.

CDR3 region: CATSDSGYGYTF. CDR3 bases: TGTGCCACCAGTGATTCCGGGTATGGCTACACCTTC. The chain carries TRBV24-1 and TRBJ1-2; D gene unclear. CDR1 is KGHDR and CDR2 is SFDVKD in the germline V gene. The V and J ends lost 2 bases and 5 bases respectively, with 5 bases between them. The CDR3 is 12 amino acids.

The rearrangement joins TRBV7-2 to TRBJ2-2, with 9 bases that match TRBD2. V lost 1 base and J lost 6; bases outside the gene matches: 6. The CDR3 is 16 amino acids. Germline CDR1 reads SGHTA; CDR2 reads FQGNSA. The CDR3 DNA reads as TGTGCCAGCAGCTTAGTGCAGCGGGGGGTTCCCGGGGAGCTGTTTTTT. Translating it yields CASSLVQRGVPGELFF.

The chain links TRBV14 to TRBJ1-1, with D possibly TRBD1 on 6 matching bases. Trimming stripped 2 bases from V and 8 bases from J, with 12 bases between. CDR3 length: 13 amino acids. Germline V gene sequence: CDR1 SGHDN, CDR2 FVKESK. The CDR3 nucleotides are TGTGCCAGCAGCCAACAAACAGGGTCAGAAGCTTTCTTT. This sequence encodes CASSQQTGSEAFF.

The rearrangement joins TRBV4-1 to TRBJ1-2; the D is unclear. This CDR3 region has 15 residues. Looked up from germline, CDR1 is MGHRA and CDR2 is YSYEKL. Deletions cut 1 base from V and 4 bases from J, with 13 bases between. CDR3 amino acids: CASSQVSAVSYGYTF. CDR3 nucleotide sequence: TGCGCCAGCAGCCAAGTGTCCGCTGTCAGCTATGGCTACACCTTC.

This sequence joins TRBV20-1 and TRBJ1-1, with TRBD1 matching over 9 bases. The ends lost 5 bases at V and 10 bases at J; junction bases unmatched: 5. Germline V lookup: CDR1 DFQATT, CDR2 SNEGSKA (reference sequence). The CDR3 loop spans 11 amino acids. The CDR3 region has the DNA TGCAGTGCTCGGGACAGGGCCAGAGCTTTCTTT. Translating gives CSARDRARAFF.

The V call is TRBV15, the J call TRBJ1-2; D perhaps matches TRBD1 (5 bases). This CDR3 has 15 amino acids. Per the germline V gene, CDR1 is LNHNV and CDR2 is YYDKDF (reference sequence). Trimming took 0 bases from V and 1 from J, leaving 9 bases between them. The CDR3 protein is CATSRDYDSNYGYTF. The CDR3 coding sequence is TGTGCCACCAGCAGAGATTATGACAGTAACTATGGCTACACCTTC.